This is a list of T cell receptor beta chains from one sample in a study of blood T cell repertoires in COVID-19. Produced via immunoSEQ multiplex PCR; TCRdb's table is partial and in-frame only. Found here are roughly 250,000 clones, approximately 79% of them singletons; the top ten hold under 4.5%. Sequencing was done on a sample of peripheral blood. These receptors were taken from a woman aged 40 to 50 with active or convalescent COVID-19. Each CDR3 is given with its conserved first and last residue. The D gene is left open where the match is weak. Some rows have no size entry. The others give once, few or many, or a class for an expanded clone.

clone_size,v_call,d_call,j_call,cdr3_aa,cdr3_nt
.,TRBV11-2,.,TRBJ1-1,CASTTTRGAFF,TGTGCCAGCACCACGACTCGGGGAGCTTTCTTT
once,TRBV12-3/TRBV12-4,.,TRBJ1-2,CASSIQGNYGYTF,TGTGCCAGCAGTATACAGGGTAACTATGGCTACACCTTC
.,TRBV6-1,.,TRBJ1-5,CASSDQGNQPQHF,TGTGCCAGCAGTGACCAGGGTAATCAGCCCCAGCATTTT
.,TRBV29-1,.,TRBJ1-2,CSVGDTANYGYTF,TGCAGCGTTGGGGACACAGCTAACTATGGCTACACCTTC
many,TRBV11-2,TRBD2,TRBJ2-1,CASSLLTSGDEQFF,TGTGCCAGCAGCTTGCTCACTAGCGGGGATGAGCAGTTCTTC
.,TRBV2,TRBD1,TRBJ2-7,CASSDRSWTGYEQYF,TGTGCCAGCAGTGATCGATCCTGGACAGGGTACGAGCAGTACTTC
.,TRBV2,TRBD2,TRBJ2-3,CATKDGGGTDTQYF,TGTGCCACCAAGGACGGGGGGGGCACAGATACGCAGTATTTT
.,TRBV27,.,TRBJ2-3,CASSSPGTDTQYF,TGTGCCAGCAGTTCCCCTGGCACAGATACGCAGTATTTT
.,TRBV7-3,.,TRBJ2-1,CASSSSDYYNEQFF,TGTGCCAGCAGCTCCTCCGACTATTACAATGAGCAGTTCTTC
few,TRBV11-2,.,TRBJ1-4,CASSLSGAGALINEKLFF,TGTGCCAGCAGCCTCTCCGGGGCAGGGGCCCTTATTAATGAAAAACTGTTTTTT
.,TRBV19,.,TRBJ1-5,CASSGTQRTQHF,TGTGCCAGTAGTGGGACACAGAGAACCCAGCATTTT
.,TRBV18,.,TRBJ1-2,CASSAGLDKGAFPYGYTF,TGTGCCAGCTCAGCGGGTTTAGACAAGGGAGCCTTTCCCTATGGCTACACCTTC
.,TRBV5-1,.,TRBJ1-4,CASGVSGDHEKLFF,TGCGCCAGCGGAGTTTCGGGAGACCATGAAAAACTGTTTTTT
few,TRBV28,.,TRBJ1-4,CASSLGGDEKLFF,TGTGCCAGCAGTTTGGGGGGGGATGAAAAACTGTTTTTT
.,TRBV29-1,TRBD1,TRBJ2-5,CSVEDQGAQEDF,TGCAGCGTTGAAGACCAGGGGGCTCAGGAGGACTTC
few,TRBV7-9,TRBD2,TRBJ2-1,CASSLAGGRFNEQFF,TGTGCCAGCAGTTTAGCGGGGGGACGTTTCAATGAGCAGTTCTTC
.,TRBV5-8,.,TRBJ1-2,CASSLGQGSSINYGYTF,TGTGCCAGCAGCTTGGGGCAGGGTTCCTCGATTAACTATGGCTACACCTTC
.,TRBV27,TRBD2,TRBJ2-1,CASRLGWRGEPEQFF,TGTGCCAGCAGATTGGGGTGGCGGGGGGAGCCTGAGCAGTTCTTC
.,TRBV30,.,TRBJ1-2,CAWSVFHGYTF,TGTGCCTGGAGCGTATTCCATGGCTACACCTTC
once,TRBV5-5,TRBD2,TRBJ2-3,CASSSWTSGEADTQYF,TGTGCCAGCAGCTCCTGGACTAGCGGGGAGGCAGATACGCAGTATTTT
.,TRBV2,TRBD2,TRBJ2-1,CASSPGTSGGNEQFF,TGTGCCAGCAGCCCAGGGACTAGCGGGGGGAATGAGCAGTTCTTC
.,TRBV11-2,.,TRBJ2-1,CASSFDNDNEQFF,TGTGCCAGCAGCTTCGACAACGACAATGAGCAGTTCTTC